This TCR beta chain was identified in a study of T-cell reconstitution after alpha-beta-depleted transplantation in children. Trimming took 2 bases from V and 2 from J, leaving 8 bases between them. Germline loops: CDR1 SGHRS, CDR2 YFSETQ. The CDR3 covers 13 residues. The TCRbeta library incorporated unique molecular identifiers. From the PCR reads, TCRdb called clonotypes with MiXCR, one entry per CDR3 protein. The data hold hundreds of thousands of distinct CDR3 sequences, with around 12% observed a single time. This clonotype was observed at least ten times. V is TRBV5-1 and J is TRBJ2-7; D gene ambiguous. The sample here was PBMCs from the stem cell graft donor, taken from the stem cell graft. The sequence derives from a human donor who donated a stem cell graft to a child with acute lymphoblastic leukemia. CDR3 residues: CASSFGETYEQYF. In nucleotides, the CDR3 is TGCGCCAGCAGCTTCGGAGAAACCTACGAGCAGTACTTC.